Given below is one T cell receptor beta chain in context. Here immunoSEQ multiplex PCR was the method, and the copy in TCRdb shows in-frame clones only, minus some. The sample consists of approximately 350,000 clones, 80% to 90% of them appearing once. Living in roughly 25 US areas, the participants were between roughly 18 and 90 years of age. Each participant's cohort was designated according to participant-reported clinical history. This sample was included in a study of blood T cell repertoires in COVID-19. Study-level background: T cells, B-cell-depleted T cells, or PBMCs provided the cDNA or gDNA that served as material.

Germline CDR1 reads MNHNY; CDR2 reads SVGAGI (reference sequence). V shed 0 bases and J shed 6 bases, with 9 bases lying between them. The CDR3 runs to 13 residues. The material sequenced was PBMCs or T cells enriched from blood (not recorded which). V usage is TRBV6-6 and J usage is TRBJ2-7, with D unclear. The TCR originated in a man younger than 30 who had recovered from COVID-19. CDR3 nucleotide sequence: TGTGCCAGCAGTTACTCGGGCCAATTCGAGCAGTACTTC. It codes for CASSYSGQFEQYF.